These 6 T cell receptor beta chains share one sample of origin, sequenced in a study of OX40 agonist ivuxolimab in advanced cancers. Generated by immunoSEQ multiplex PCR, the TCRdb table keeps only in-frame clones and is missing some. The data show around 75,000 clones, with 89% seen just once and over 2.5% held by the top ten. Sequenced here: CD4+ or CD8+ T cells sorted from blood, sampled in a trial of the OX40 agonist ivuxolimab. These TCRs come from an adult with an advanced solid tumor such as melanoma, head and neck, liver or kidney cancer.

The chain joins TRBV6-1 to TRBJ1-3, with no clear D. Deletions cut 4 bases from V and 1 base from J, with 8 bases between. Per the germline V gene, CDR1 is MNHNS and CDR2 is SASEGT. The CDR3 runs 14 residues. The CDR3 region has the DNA TGTGCCAGCAGTGGGACTCGATCTGGAAACACCATATATTTT. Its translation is CASSGTRSGNTIYF.

The CDR3 reads CASSFRSALNTEAFF. CDR3 DNA sequence: TGTGCCAGCAGCTTCAGATCAGCTTTGAACACTGAAGCTTTCTTT. The V gene is TRBV11-2, the J gene TRBJ1-1; no reliable D call. V was pared by 3 bases and J by 0 bases, with 11 bases between. Germline V gene data show CDR1 as SGHAT and CDR2 as FQNNGV. The CDR3 spans 15 residues.

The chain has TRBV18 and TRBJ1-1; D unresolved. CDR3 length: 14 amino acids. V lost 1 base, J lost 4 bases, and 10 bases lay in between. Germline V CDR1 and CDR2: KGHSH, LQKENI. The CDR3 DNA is TGTGCCAGCTCACCACTACCAAGAGTCACTGAAGCTTTCTTT. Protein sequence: CASSPLPRVTEAFF. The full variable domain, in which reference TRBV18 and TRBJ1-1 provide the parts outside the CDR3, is NAGVMQNPRHLVRRRGQEARLRCSPMKGHSHVYWYRQLPEEGLKFMVYLQKENIIDESGMPKERFSAEFPKEGPSILRIQQVVRGDSAAYFCASSPLPRVTEAFFGQGTRLTVV.

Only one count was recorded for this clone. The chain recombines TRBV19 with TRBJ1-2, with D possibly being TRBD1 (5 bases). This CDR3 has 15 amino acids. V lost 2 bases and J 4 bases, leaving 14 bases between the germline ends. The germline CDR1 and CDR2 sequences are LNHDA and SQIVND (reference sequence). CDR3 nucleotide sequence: TGTGCCAGTAGTATAAGAGGGGCCCCCTTCTATGGCTACACCTTC. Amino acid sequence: CASSIRGAPFYGYTF.

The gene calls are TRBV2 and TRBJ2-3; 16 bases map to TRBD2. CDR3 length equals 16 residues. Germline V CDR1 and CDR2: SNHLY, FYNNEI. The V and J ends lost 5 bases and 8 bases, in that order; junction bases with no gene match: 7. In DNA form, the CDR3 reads TGTGCCAGCAGTTACTCCGGGACTAGCGGGGGGGGTACGCAGTATTTT. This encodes CASSYSGTSGGGTQYF. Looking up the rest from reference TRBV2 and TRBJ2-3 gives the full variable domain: EPEVTQTPSHQVTQMGQEVILRCVPISNHLYFYWYRQILGQKVEFLVSFYNNEISEKSEIFDDQFSVERPDGSNFTLKIRSTKLEDSAMYFCASSYSGTSGGGTQYFGPGTRLTVL.

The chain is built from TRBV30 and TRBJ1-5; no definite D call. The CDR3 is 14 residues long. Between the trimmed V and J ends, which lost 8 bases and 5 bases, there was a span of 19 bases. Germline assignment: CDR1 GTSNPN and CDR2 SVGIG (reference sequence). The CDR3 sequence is CAPPSLAGDQPQHF. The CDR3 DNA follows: TGTGCCCCCCCCTCTCTGGCAGGAGATCAGCCCCAGCATTTT.